The TCR beta chain under discussion was sequenced for a study of cytomegalovirus exposure and HLA in healthy donors. Study observations and caveats: An analysis was carried out later, and it reportedly showed fewer N-insertions in an Asian-associated ancestry cluster than the roughly 700-donor mean.

Researchers ran the PCR with 60 Vbeta and 13 Jbeta primers. In the source study's methods: Roughly 10 million shared chains were among roughly 81 million unique TCR beta chains counted in a later analysis. Generated by immunoSEQ multiplex PCR, the TCRdb table keeps only in-frame clones and is missing some. The V and J calls and clone size come from that table; D and trimming were worked out from the DNA. Found here are about 140,000 clones, under 80% of them singletons; the top ten hold 8.8%. A remark on this clone: Its antigen remains unidentified.

The CDR3 contains 16 residues. Germline V gene sequence: CDR1 MNHEY, CDR2 SMNVEV (reference sequence). The clonotype comes from a woman aged 45-60 years in good health and CMV-seropositive. The chain couples TRBV27 to TRBJ1-6; D not resolved. The sequenced sample was PBMCs. The CDR3 loop is CAIGRGSSSYNSPLHF. The CDR3 coding sequence is TGTGCTATTGGCCGCGGCTCGAGCTCCTATAATTCACCCCTCCACTTT.